This TCR beta chain was retrieved from a study of T cell changes during pregnancy in multiple sclerosis. V dropped 3 bases and J dropped 2 bases, with 12 bases sitting between them. From germline, CDR1 is SGHRS and CDR2 YFSETQ. The CDR3 totals 14 residues. Repertoires were generated with immunoSEQ multiplex PCR, while TCRdb's copy carries only in-frame clones and drops some. Among under 95,000 clones listed, 80% to 95% were seen once. The receptor was derived from a female donor with multiple sclerosis, enrolled in a pregnancy study. The chain uses TRBV5-1 and TRBJ2-7; D call uncertain. The sequencing used CD4+ T cells from peripheral blood mononuclear cells, collected before pregnancy. The CDR3: CASSYSGITYEQYF. The CDR3 DNA reads TGCGCCAGCAGCTATTCAGGAATCACCTACGAGCAGTACTTC.